One and the same sample provided the 13 T cell receptor beta chains below, sequenced in a study of tissue T cells after allogeneic stem cell transplantation. Only in-frame clones appear in the TCRdb table, and some are missing; sequencing was by immunoSEQ multiplex PCR. The sample records roughly 20,000 clones, roughly two thirds being singletons. Sequencing input: blood. The receptors stem from a female BALB/c mouse in good health. This strain's MHC haplotype is H2-d.

On this clone itself: Gene names are the mouse ones. Coverage ceases 1 residue before the CDR3 finishes, and the germline J gene fills in the end. The chain uses TRBV30 and TRBJ2-5, with TRBD1 matching over 7 bases. In germline, CDR1 is SQVVS, CDR2 ANEGSEA. J lost 3 bases, V lost 0 bases, and 3 bases had no gene match. This CDR3 has 14 residues. CDR3 amino acids: CSSRDGDRQDTQYF. CDR3 DNA, as far as it was read: TGTAGTTCTAGAGATGGGGACAGACAAGACACCCAGTAC.

In regard to this clone: Genes here carry mouse names. Coverage ceases 1 residue before the CDR3 finishes, and the germline J gene fills in the end. This chain uses TRBV1 with TRBJ1-2; D gene unclear. The germline V gene has CDR1 NSQYPW and CDR2 LRSPGD (reference sequence). CDR3 length: 15 amino acids. The V and J ends lost 0 bases and 1 base respectively, with 9 bases between them. Partial CDR3 DNA: TGCACCTGCAGTGCAGATCGTACAGAAAACTCCGACTACACC. Protein sequence: CTCSADRTENSDYT. The CDR3 as a whole reads CTCSADRTENSDYTF.

Turning to this clone: All gene names here are mouse names. The sequenced fragment ends 1 residue before the CDR3 boundary, so the rest is inferred from the germline J gene. The V gene is TRBV31, the J gene TRBJ2-5, with D hard to call. The CDR3 covers 13 residues. V dropped 3 bases and J dropped 0 bases, with 7 bases sitting between them. Germline-derived CDR1 and CDR2 are GKSSPN and SITVG. The CDR3 is CAWRQNNQDTQYF. The DNA read from the CDR3 is TGTGCCTGGAGGCAGAATAACCAAGACACCCAGTAC.

On this clone itself: Compared with germline, one end of the junction differs, possibly owing to a read error. Gene names refer to mouse genes. CDR3 sequence: CGAWDKKQYF. The CDR3 DNA, read in part, is TGTGGTGCTTGGGACAAAAAACAGTAC. V usage is TRBV20 and J usage is TRBJ2-7; D is perhaps TRBD1 (6 bases). The read comes to an end 1 residue before the CDR3 does, leaving the germline J gene to fill in the end. This CDR3 has 10 residues. From germline, CDR1 is GFQATS and CDR2 STVNSAI.

For this clone: Each gene name is a mouse one. The read falls 1 residue short of the CDR3 end, and the missing part is taken from the germline J gene. The J gene is TRBJ1-6, the V gene TRBV5, with D hard to call. TRBJ1-6 is marked as an open reading frame, function uncertain. Between the trimmed V and J ends, which lost 0 bases and 7 bases, there was a span of 7 bases. This CDR3 is 14 amino acids long. Germline lookup yields CDR1 LGHNA and CDR2 YNLKQL (reference sequence). The part of the CDR3 DNA that was read is TGTGCCAGCAGCCAAGATACCCGAAATTCGCCCCTCTAC. This sequence encodes CASSQDTRNSPLY. The whole CDR3 sequence is CASSQDTRNSPLYF.

In the case of this clone: Each gene name is a mouse one. Read sequence stops 1 residue before the CDR3 end, and the germline J gene provides the missing end. This sequence joins TRBV20 and TRBJ2-2; no definite D call. In germline, CDR1 is GFQATS, CDR2 STVNSAI. The CDR3 has 12 residues. V was shortened by 0 bases and J by 4 bases, with 3 bases between the two germline ends. The CDR3 region is CGAREGTGQLYF. The DNA read from the CDR3 is TGTGGTGCTAGGGAGGGCACCGGGCAGCTCTAC.

About this clone itself: Gene names and germline refer to mouse. From the germline J gene comes the end of the CDR3, since the read stops 1 residue before it. This sequence joins TRBV5 and TRBJ2-3, with 11 bases identical to TRBD2. CDR1 is LGHNA, CDR2 YNLKQL, per germline (reference sequence). CDR3 size: 16 residues. V was clipped by 2 bases and J by 3 bases; unmatched bases: 4. The DNA read from the CDR3 is TGTGCCAGCAGCCAAACTGGGGGGGCCGGAGCAGAAACGCTGTAT. Protein: CASSQTGGAGAETLY. The whole CDR3 is CASSQTGGAGAETLYF.

This clone was recorded a few times. Mouse gene names apply. The read terminates 1 residue ahead of where the CDR3 ends, so the germline J gene completes it. The rearrangement uses TRBV1 and TRBJ1-4, with D tentatively TRBD1 (5 bases). CDR3 length: 15 amino acids. The germline gives CDR1 NSQYPW, CDR2 LRSPGD (reference sequence). V was shortened by 1 base and J by 2 bases, with 8 bases between the two germline ends. Partial CDR3 DNA: TGCACCTGCAGTGCAGGGGCAGGGTCCAACGAAAGATTATTT. It specifies CTCSAGAGSNERLF. The whole CDR3 protein reads CTCSAGAGSNERLFF.

On this clone itself: Gene names denote mouse genes. The sequence runs out 1 residue before the end of the CDR3; the remainder is reconstructed from the germline J gene. V and J are TRBV14 and TRBJ2-2, with D perhaps matching TRBD1 (6 bases). Deletions cut 5 bases from V and 2 bases from J, with 10 bases between. The CDR3 length is 14 residues. The germline V gene has CDR1 SGHDT and CDR2 FRDEAV. The CDR3 bases that were read are TGTGCCAGCAGCCCTCAGGGGAACACCGGGCAGCTCTAC. Its translation: CASSPQGNTGQLY. The CDR3 in its entirety is CASSPQGNTGQLYF. The whole variable domain, filled in from reference TRBV14 and TRBJ2-2, reads EAGVTQSPRYAVLQEGQAVSFWCDPISGHDTLYWYQQPRDQGPQLLVYFRDEAVIDNSQLPSDRFSAVRPKGTNSTLKIQSAKQGDTATYLCASSPQGNTGQLYFGEGSKLTVL.

Details on this clone: Gene names and germline match the mouse. Sequencing ends 1 residue short of the CDR3 end; the germline J gene provides the rest. The chain uses TRBV2 and TRBJ2-5; the match to TRBD2 covers 9 bases. J gave up 6 bases and V 2 bases, and 6 bases lay outside the gene matches. Germline CDR1 LGHNA, CDR2 YSYQKL. The CDR3 spans 15 residues. The sequenced part of the CDR3 DNA is TGTGCCAGCAGCCAAAACTGGGGGGTGGATGACACCCAGTAC. Amino acids: CASSQNWGVDDTQY. The full CDR3 reads CASSQNWGVDDTQYF.

As to this clone: Gene names denote mouse genes. Read coverage stops 1 residue before the CDR3 terminus; the germline J gene supplies the remainder. The chain combines TRBV13-2 with TRBJ2-4, with 10 positions matching TRBD1. V lost 3 bases and J lost 0; bases outside the gene matches: 1. Germline V gene lookup returns CDR1 NNHNN and CDR2 SYGAGS (reference sequence). This CDR3 region has 15 residues. The CDR3 reads CASGGQGASQNTLYF. CDR3 DNA, as far as it was read: TGTGCCAGCGGTGGACAGGGGGCTAGTCAAAACACCTTGTAC.

As to this clone: Genes and germline come from the mouse. The CDR3 goes on 1 residue after the read ends, and that part is filled in from the germline J gene. This sequence joins TRBV19 and TRBJ2-4; no clear D. Trimming took off 5 bases at V and 3 bases at J, with 13 bases between the two ends. The germline V gene has CDR1 FNHDT and CDR2 SITEND (reference sequence). The CDR3 sequence is 14 residues long. The CDR3 bases that were read are TGTGCCAGCAGCCCCCGAGGAAGACAAAACACCTTGTAC. This codes for CASSPRGRQNTLY. The entire CDR3 protein reads CASSPRGRQNTLYF.

About this clone: Germline and genes here are mouse. The CDR3 end is not reached by the read, which stops 1 residue before it; the germline J gene fills it in. The V call is TRBV19, the J call TRBJ1-4; D is unclear. V lost 3 bases and J 0 bases, leaving 9 bases between the germline ends. The CDR3 is made up of 15 amino acids. Germline assignment: CDR1 FNHDT and CDR2 SITEND (reference sequence). The covered CDR3 bases are TGTGCCAGCAGTACAGAGGGATTTTCCAACGAAAGATTATTT. The encoded protein is CASSTEGFSNERLF. The whole CDR3 sequence reads CASSTEGFSNERLFF.